The 19 T cell receptor beta chains reported below all come from one sample, sequenced in a study of Ad26.COV2.S vaccination and SARS-CoV-2 variants. Repertoires were generated with immunoSEQ multiplex PCR, while TCRdb's copy carries only in-frame clones and drops some. Here the sample spans roughly 400,000 clones, roughly 90% being singletons. The sample's treatment: some 19 received Ad26.COV2.S at low or high dose, single or two shots; five or six received placebo; per-sample allocation not given. At day 63 after the first vaccine or placebo injection, samples were drawn. The sequencing here drew on peripheral blood, taken in a trial of Ad26.COV2.S vaccine versus placebo. These receptors all come from a person between 18 and 59 years old who received the Ad26.COV2.S COVID-19 vaccine or a placebo.

The CDR3 DNA sequence: TGTGCCAGCAGCTTGGGGGGAGGGCCCTACAATGAGCAGTTCTTC. Translated: CASSLGGGPYNEQFF. The chain combines TRBV11-3 with TRBJ2-1, with TRBD2 matching 7 bases. J lost 2 bases, V lost 3 bases, and 4 bases had no gene match. CDR3 length: 15 residues. Germline lookup yields CDR1 SGHNT and CDR2 YENEEA. The full variable domain, with the rest looked up from reference TRBV11-3 and TRBJ2-1, is EAGVVQSPRYKIIEKKQPVAFWCNPISGHNTLYWYLQNLGQGPELLIRYENEEAVDDSQLPKDRFSAERLKGVDSTLKIQPAELGDSAVYLCASSLGGGPYNEQFFGPGTRLTVL.

The CDR3 region has the DNA TGTGCCAGCAGCTTCGACGCGGGGGGGAATGAGCAGTTCTTC. Translating it yields CASSFDAGGNEQFF. V gene TRBV9 combines with J gene TRBJ2-1; 9 bases are shared with TRBD2. The CDR3 runs 14 residues. Germline loops: CDR1 SGDLS, CDR2 YYNGEE. Trimming removed 4 bases from V and 7 bases from J; junction bases left unmatched: 6.

The genes are TRBV29-1 and TRBJ1-4; D is possibly TRBD1 (5 bases). Germline V gene data show CDR1 as SQVTM and CDR2 as ANQGSEA. This CDR3 is built from 12 residues. Between the trimmed V and J ends, which lost 4 bases and 8 bases, there was a span of 11 bases. CDR3 residues: CSVAGGGEKLFF. The CDR3 DNA reads as TGCAGCGTTGCCGGGGGAGGAGAAAAACTGTTTTTT. The whole variable domain, remainder taken from reference TRBV29-1 and TRBJ1-4, is SAVISQKPSRDICQRGTSLTIQCQVDSQVTMMFWYRQQPGQSLTLIATANQGSEATYESGFVIDKFPISRPNLTFSTLTVSNMSPEDSSIYLCSVAGGGEKLFFGSGTQLSVL.

The rearrangement joins TRBV6-2 or TRBV6-3 to TRBJ2-3; D may be TRBD2 (5 bases). The germline CDR1 and CDR2 sequences are MNHEY and SVGEGT. V was cut by 2 bases and J by 2 bases, with 8 bases left in between. The CDR3 runs to 14 residues. CDR3 coding DNA: TGTGCCAGCAGTTACCTAGCCCCCACAGATACGCAGTATTTT. Residues: CASSYLAPTDTQYF.

This chain links TRBV18 with TRBJ1-1, with 8 nucleotides matching TRBD1. This CDR3 has 14 residues. The germline gives CDR1 KGHSH, CDR2 LQKENI. V dropped 0 bases and J dropped 3; count of bases not matched to a gene: 0. CDR3 nucleotides: TGTGCCAGCTCACCACCGACAGGGGACACTGAAGCTTTCTTT. This codes for CASSPPTGDTEAFF.

This chain uses TRBV7-2 with TRBJ2-3; D gene ambiguous. V was clipped by 3 bases and J by 2 bases, with 12 bases between them. The CDR3 totals 15 residues. Germline V gives CDR1 SGHTA, CDR2 FQGNSA. CDR3 loop: CASSLWGSPTDTQYF. The CDR3, as DNA: TGTGCCAGCAGCTTGTGGGGATCCCCCACAGATACGCAGTATTTT.

The chain combines TRBV28 with TRBJ2-1, with D unresolved. CDR1 is MDHEN, CDR2 SYDVKM, per germline. CDR3 length: 11 amino acids. Trimming cost V 5 bases and J 9 bases, with 8 bases left between them. DNA for the CDR3: TGTGCCAGCAGTCCTCTTACTGAGCAGTTCTTC. It translates to CASSPLTEQFF.

The chain is built from TRBV7-8 and TRBJ1-5; D remains ambiguous. From germline, CDR1 is SGHVS and CDR2 FQNEAQ. The V end lost 0 bases, the J end lost 2 bases, and 11 bases lay between the germline ends. The CDR3 covers 16 residues. The CDR3 DNA follows: TGTGCCAGCAGCTTAGCAACGAAATCGGGCAATCAGCCCCAGCATTTT. Translation: CASSLATKSGNQPQHF.

The chain links TRBV27 to TRBJ1-2; D unresolved. The germline gives CDR1 MNHEY, CDR2 SMNVEV (reference sequence). CDR3 length: 10 residues. The germline V and J ends were trimmed by 3 bases and 11 bases, with 7 bases remaining between them. CDR3 residues: CASSFGHYTF. CDR3 DNA sequence: TGTGCCAGCAGTTTCGGCCATTACACCTTC.

The rearrangement links TRBV21-1 to TRBJ1-2. TRBV21-1 is listed as a pseudogene. The CDR3 is 12 amino acids. The CDR3 DNA sequence: TGTGCCAGCAGCAAAGGGGGCTATGGCTACACCTTC. Amino acids: CASSKGGYGYTF.

The chain is built from TRBV5-1 and TRBJ2-5; 9 positions agree with TRBD2. CDR1 and CDR2 from the germline V gene are SGHRS and YFSETQ. Losses at the gene ends were 0 bases for V and 10 bases for J; bases not matched to a gene: 4. This CDR3 is 13 amino acids long. CDR3 residues: CASSLELAGDQYF. The CDR3 DNA reads as TGCGCCAGCAGCTTGGAACTAGCGGGCGACCAGTACTTC.

The chain is built from TRBV18 and TRBJ1-1; D ambiguous. The V and J ends lost 3 bases and 7 bases respectively, with 12 bases between them. The CDR3 extends over 13 amino acids. CDR1 is KGHSH, CDR2 LQKENI, per germline. CDR3 amino acids: CASSPSGTVEAFF. The CDR3 DNA follows: TGTGCCAGCTCACCCTCGGGTACCGTTGAAGCTTTCTTT.

CDR3 nucleotides: TGTGCCAGCAGCTTGACAGGGAGGGACGAGCAGTACTTC. Protein: CASSLTGRDEQYF. The gene calls are TRBV5-8 and TRBJ2-7, with D perhaps matching TRBD2 (7 bases). V lost 1 base and J lost 5, with 10 bases in between. CDR1 is SGHTS and CDR2 is YDEGEE in the germline V gene. The CDR3 runs to 13 residues.

The V and J genes are TRBV24-1 and TRBJ2-5, with TRBD1 matching over 8 bases. In germline, CDR1 is KGHDR, CDR2 SFDVKD. J gave up 2 bases and V 4 bases, and 5 bases lay outside the gene matches. This CDR3 is built from 15 residues. CDR3 amino acids: CATSEITGGQETQYF. The CDR3 nucleotides are TGTGCCACCAGTGAAATCACAGGGGGACAAGAGACCCAGTACTTC.

V usage is TRBV6-6 and J usage is TRBJ2-1; 8 nucleotides agree with TRBD2. CDR1 is MNHNY and CDR2 is SVGAGI in the germline V gene (reference sequence). The CDR3 has 15 amino acids. Losses at the gene ends were 5 bases for V and 4 bases for J; bases not matched to a gene: 7. The CDR3 loop is CASSPFAGGYNEQFF. The DNA for the CDR3 is TGTGCCAGCAGTCCGTTCGCGGGGGGATACAATGAGCAGTTCTTC.

V and J are TRBV13 and TRBJ1-5, with D uncertain. Germline CDR1 is PRHDT and CDR2 is FYEKMQ (reference sequence). With 2 bases removed from V and 3 bases from J, the gap between germline ends came to 11 bases. CDR3 size: 15 residues. In nucleotides, the CDR3 is TGTGCCAGCAGCTTAAGGCCCGGGCCCAATCAGCCCCAGCATTTT. It specifies CASSLRPGPNQPQHF.

The chain joins TRBV6-5 to TRBJ2-7; D is perhaps TRBD2 (5 bases). CDR1 and CDR2 from the germline V gene are MNHEY and SVGAGI. Trimming took off 6 bases at V and 6 bases at J, with 9 bases between the two ends. The CDR3 length is 11 residues. Here the CDR3 DNA reads TGTGCCAGCAGGGGAGCGGTCGAGCAGTACTTC. Amino acid sequence: CASRGAVEQYF.

The J gene is TRBJ2-1, the V gene TRBV28, with TRBD2 identical over 7 bases. The CDR3 contains 16 residues. After removal of 10 bases from V and 6 bases from J, the junction contained 18 bases not matched to a gene. Germline V gene lookup returns CDR1 MDHEN and CDR2 SYDVKM. Here the CDR3 DNA reads TGTGCCACCGCCGGGAGGAGTCGCCAAGGTTTCAATGAGCAGTTCTTC. Translating it yields CATAGRSRQGFNEQFF.

The chain uses TRBV2 and TRBJ2-2, with D unclear. The germline V and J ends were trimmed by 8 bases and 4 bases, with 11 bases remaining between them. Germline values: CDR1 SNHLY, CDR2 FYNNEI. The CDR3 contains 13 residues. In nucleotides, the CDR3 is TGTGCCAGCGGGGTCAGAGGCACCGGGGAGCTGTTTTTT. Amino acids: CASGVRGTGELFF. Together with reference TRBV2 and TRBJ2-2, the CDR3 gives the full variable domain: EPEVTQTPSHQVTQMGQEVILRCVPISNHLYFYWYRQILGQKVEFLVSFYNNEISEKSEIFDDQFSVERPDGSNFTLKIRSTKLEDSAMYFCASGVRGTGELFFGEGSRLTVL.